The sequence of this T cell receptor beta chain was determined in a study of T-cell memory formation after mild COVID-19. Study-wide results and caveats: The main location of contracting CD4+ clones was CM and EM, and that of contracting CD8+ clones was EMRA.

A remark on this clonotype: Its antigen remains unknown.

Each CDR3 protein gets one entry after TCRdb re-called the 5' RACE reads with MiXCR. This sample has under 550,000 distinct CDR3 sequences, with roughly 17% found just once. Trimming left V 1 base short and J 8 bases short, with 14 bases between. In germline, CDR1 is SGDLS, CDR2 YYNGEE. CDR3 length equals 14 residues. The genes are TRBV9 and TRBJ2-3; the D gene is possibly TRBD2 (5 bases). The source of this sequence is a man aged 18 to 29 who had mild COVID-19 (a few samples of this study predate the infection). Cell type and time point are not known. Sequenced: PBMCs or a T cell subset sorted from them (not recorded which). CDR3 loop: CASSVTGIRGTQYF. The CDR3 DNA reads as TGTGCCAGCAGCGTAACGGGTATTCGGGGTACGCAGTATTTT.